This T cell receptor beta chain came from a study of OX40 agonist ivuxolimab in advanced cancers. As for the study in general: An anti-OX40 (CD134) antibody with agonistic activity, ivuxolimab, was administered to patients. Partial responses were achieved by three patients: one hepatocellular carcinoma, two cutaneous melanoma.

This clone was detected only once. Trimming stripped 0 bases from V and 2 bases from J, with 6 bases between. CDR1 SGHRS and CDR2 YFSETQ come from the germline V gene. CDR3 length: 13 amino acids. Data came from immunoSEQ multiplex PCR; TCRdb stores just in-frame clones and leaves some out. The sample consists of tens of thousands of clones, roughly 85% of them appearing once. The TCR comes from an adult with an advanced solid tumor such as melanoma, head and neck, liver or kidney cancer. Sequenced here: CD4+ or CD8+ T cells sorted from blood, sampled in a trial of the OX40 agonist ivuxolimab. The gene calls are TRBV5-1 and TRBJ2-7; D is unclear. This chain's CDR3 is CASSLAVAYEQYF. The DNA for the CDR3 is TGCGCCAGCAGCTTGGCAGTAGCCTACGAGCAGTACTTC.